This T cell receptor (beta chain) originates from a study of T cell changes during pregnancy in multiple sclerosis. Sequenced by immunoSEQ multiplex PCR; TCRdb stores in-frame clones only, minus some. The sample lists 40,000 or so clones, just over 90% occurring once. This CDR3 comprises 15 residues. Germline lookup yields CDR1 GTSNPN and CDR2 SVGIG (reference sequence). J gave up 7 bases and V 3 bases, and 10 bases lay outside the gene matches. The chain combines TRBV30 with TRBJ1-4; 8 bases map to TRBD1. This clonotype was sampled from a female donor in good health, enrolled as a control in a pregnancy study. The sequencing here drew on CD4+ T cells from peripheral blood mononuclear cells, taken in the first trimester of pregnancy. This chain's CDR3 is CAWRRGPGGPEKLFF. In DNA form, the CDR3 reads TGTGCCTGGAGAAGGGGTCCAGGGGGCCCTGAAAAACTGTTTTTT.